The sequence of this TCR beta chain was determined in a study of cytomegalovirus exposure and HLA in healthy donors. Amplification used 60 Vbeta primers and 13 Jbeta primers. Profiled with immunoSEQ multiplex PCR; TCRdb holds only in-frame clones, not every one. The sample records tens of thousands of clones, about 75% being singletons. Notes on the study in general: In a later analysis, several top co-occurrence clusters appeared linked to parvovirus B19, influenza, CMV and Epstein-Barr virus.

A word on this clone: As yet, its antigen is unknown.

The origin of this receptor is a female donor in good health and CMV-seronegative. Specimen: PBMCs.

The CDR3 DNA is TGTGCCTGGAGTCTAGGGACAGGGGGCTTCGCTGAAGCTTTCTTT. This translates into CAWSLGTGGFAEAFF. The J gene is TRBJ1-1, the V gene TRBV30, with 12 nucleotides matching TRBD1. The CDR3 extends over 15 amino acids. The germline V gene has CDR1 GTSNPN and CDR2 SVGIG (reference sequence). The V segment lost 2 bases and the J segment 6 bases; nucleotides outside the gene matches: 7.